These 10 T cell receptor beta chains were sequenced from one sample in a study of blood T cell repertoires in COVID-19. The protocol was immunoSEQ multiplex PCR, while the TCRdb copy is restricted to in-frame clones and leaves out a portion. The sample lists 100,000 or so clones, around 74% occurring once. Sequencing input: peripheral blood. All receptors come from a woman aged 65 to 85 with acute or convalescent COVID-19.

The gene calls are TRBV6-1 and TRBJ1-5, with D possibly matching TRBD1 (5 bases). Germline V gives CDR1 MNHNS, CDR2 SASEGT. The CDR3 totals 14 residues. V was trimmed by 3 bases and J by 1 base, leaving 7 bases between them. The CDR3 spells CASSEGLSNQPQHF. The CDR3 region has the DNA TGTGCCAGCAGTGAGGGGCTAAGCAATCAGCCCCAGCATTTT.

The rearrangement uses TRBV6-6 and TRBJ1-5; 9 bases are shared with TRBD1. Germline-derived CDR1 and CDR2 are MNHNY and SVGAGI (reference sequence). This CDR3 is 16 amino acids long. The trim removed 0 bases at V and 6 bases at J, leaving 6 bases unmatched. CDR3: CASSYSQGARGQPQHF. The CDR3 DNA reads TGTGCCAGCAGTTACTCACAGGGGGCGCGCGGTCAGCCCCAGCATTTT.

The rearrangement links TRBV3-1 (or the pseudogene TRBV3-2) to TRBJ2-5; 9 positions match TRBD2. In germline, CDR1 is LGHDT, CDR2 YNNKEL (reference sequence). The V gene end was trimmed by 0 bases and the J gene end by 4 bases; junction bases not matched to a gene: 6. The CDR3 contains 16 residues. As DNA, the CDR3 is TGTGCCAGCAGCCAAGATCAACGCGGGGGGGGAGAGACCCAGTACTTC. It is translated as CASSQDQRGGGETQYF.

V is TRBV25-1 and J is TRBJ1-1; D call uncertain. V lost 1 base and J lost 2, with 8 bases in between. Germline V lookup: CDR1 MGHDK, CDR2 SYGVNS. This CDR3 comprises 14 residues. CDR3 loop: CASSEWSDNTEAFF. The CDR3 bases are TGTGCCAGCAGTGAATGGAGTGATAACACTGAAGCTTTCTTT.

V and J are TRBV29-1 and TRBJ2-1, with 9 bases identical to TRBD1. CDR1 is SQVTM and CDR2 is ANQGSEA in the germline V gene. V gave up 7 bases and J gave up 3 bases; unmatched junction bases: 4. The CDR3 consists of 13 residues. The CDR3 DNA is TGCAGCGCAGGACAGGGGTTCTACAATGAGCAGTTCTTC. Protein product: CSAGQGFYNEQFF.

The rearrangement joins TRBV11-2 to TRBJ2-3, with D possibly matching TRBD2 (6 bases). Germline lookup yields CDR1 SGHAT and CDR2 FQNNGV. V lost 5 bases and J lost 1, with 13 bases in between. This CDR3 is built from 15 residues. The CDR3 DNA is TGTGCCAGCAGCCTTAGGCGGGATGGCACAGATACGCAGTATTTT. Its translation: CASSLRRDGTDTQYF.

V gene TRBV3-1 (or the pseudogene TRBV3-2) combines with J gene TRBJ1-1; D unresolved. Deletions cut 6 bases from V and 1 base from J, with 15 bases between. The CDR3 runs to 15 residues. CDR1 is LGHDT and CDR2 is YNNKEL in the germline V gene (reference sequence). This CDR3 is CASSLDWEGNTEAFF. DNA of the CDR3: TGTGCCAGCAGTCTCGACTGGGAGGGGAACACTGAAGCTTTCTTT.

The chain uses TRBV20-1 and TRBJ2-7; D is uncertain. The germline V gene has CDR1 DFQATT and CDR2 SNEGSKA (reference sequence). The V gene lost 3 bases and the J gene lost 6 bases, with 9 bases spanning the gap. This CDR3 comprises 11 residues. The DNA of the CDR3 is TGCAGTGCTAGTGAAGCGTCCGAGCAGTACTTC. This codes for CSASEASEQYF.

This clone was detected ten times or more. This chain joins TRBV5-4 and TRBJ2-7; D ambiguous. Trimming left V 5 bases short and J 0 bases short, with 15 bases between. The CDR3 loop spans 15 amino acids. In germline, CDR1 is SGHNT, CDR2 YYREEE (reference sequence). CDR3 in DNA: TGTGCCAGCAGGAAATTCGGAGCAAACTCCTACGAGCAGTACTTC. Its translation: CASRKFGANSYEQYF.

The CDR3 reads CASSDFGQTAGRTNEKLFF. Here the CDR3 DNA reads TGTGCCAGCAGTGACTTCGGGCAGACAGCTGGAAGAACTAATGAAAAACTGTTTTTT. The chain has TRBV6-2 or TRBV6-3 and TRBJ1-4, with D possibly matching TRBD1 (5 bases). The germline CDR1 and CDR2 sequences are MNHEY and SVGEGT. The CDR3 contains 19 residues. V was shortened by 5 bases and J by 1 base, with 23 bases between the two germline ends.